By sample share, the clone carrying this T cell receptor (beta chain) is medium-sized (0.01 to 0.1%). Its antigen remains unidentified. The CDR3 is made up of 15 amino acids. The V gene end was trimmed by 6 bases and the J gene end by 3 bases; junction bases not matched to a gene: 4. The germline gives CDR1 SGHTA, CDR2 FQGTGA. TCRdb recomputed calls from the 5' RACE reads with MiXCR, one row per CDR3 protein. The data show about 320,000 distinct CDR3 sequences, about 13% seen once. These data originate in a study of T-cell memory formation after mild COVID-19. Study overall: Each donor largely had its own TCR clusters.

Whole-study results and caveats: Whereas later expanders leaned CD4+, clones contracting day 15 to 85 showed a balanced CD4/CD8 makeup. SARS-CoV-2 specificity was not confirmed for second-wave clones peaking on day 37.

V and J are TRBV7-3 and TRBJ2-1, with 11 bases matching TRBD1. The TCR comes from a man younger than 30 who had mild COVID-19 (a few samples of this study predate the infection). Cell type and time point are not known. Sequencing was performed on PBMCs or a T cell subset sorted from them (not recorded which). CDR3 protein: CASSPGTGGYNEQFF. In nucleotides, the CDR3 is TGTGCCAGCAGTCCCGGGACAGGGGGCTACAATGAGCAGTTCTTC.